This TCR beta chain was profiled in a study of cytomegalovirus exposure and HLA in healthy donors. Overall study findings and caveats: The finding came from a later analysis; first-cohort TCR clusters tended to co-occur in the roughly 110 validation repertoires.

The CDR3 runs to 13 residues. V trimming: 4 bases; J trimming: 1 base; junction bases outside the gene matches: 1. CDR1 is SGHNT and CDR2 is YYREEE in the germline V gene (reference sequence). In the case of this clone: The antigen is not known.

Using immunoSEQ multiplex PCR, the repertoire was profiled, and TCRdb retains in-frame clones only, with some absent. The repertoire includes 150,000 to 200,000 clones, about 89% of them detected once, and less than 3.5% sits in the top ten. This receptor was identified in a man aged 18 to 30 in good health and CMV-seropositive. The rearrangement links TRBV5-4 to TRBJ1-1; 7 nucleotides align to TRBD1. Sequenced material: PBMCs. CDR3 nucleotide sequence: TGTGCCAGCAGCCGGGACAGGAACACTGAAGCTTTCTTT. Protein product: CASSRDRNTEAFF. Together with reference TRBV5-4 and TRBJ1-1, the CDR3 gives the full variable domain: ETGVTQSPTHLIKTRGQQVTLRCSSQSGHNTVSWYQQALGQGPQFIFQYYREEENGRGNFPPRFSGLQFPNYSSELNVNALELDDSALYLCASSRDRNTEAFFGQGTRLTVV.